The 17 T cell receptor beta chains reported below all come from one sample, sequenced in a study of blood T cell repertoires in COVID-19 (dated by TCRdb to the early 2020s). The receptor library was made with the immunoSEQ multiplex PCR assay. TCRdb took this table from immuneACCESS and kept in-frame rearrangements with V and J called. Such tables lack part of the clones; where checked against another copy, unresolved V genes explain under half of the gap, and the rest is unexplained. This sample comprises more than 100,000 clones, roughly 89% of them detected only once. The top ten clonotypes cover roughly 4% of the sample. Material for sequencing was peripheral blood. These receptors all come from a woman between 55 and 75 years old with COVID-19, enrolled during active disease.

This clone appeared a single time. CDR3 loop: CASSTYRVSVNSPLHF. In DNA form, the CDR3 reads TGTGCCAGCAGCACTTACAGGGTATCGGTTAATTCACCCCTCCACTTT. V is TRBV5-6 and J is TRBJ1-6; possible D gene TRBD1, 6 bases. The CDR3 loop spans 16 amino acids. The V end was cut by 4 bases, the J end by 6 bases, with 17 bases between. CDR1 is SGHDT and CDR2 is YYEEEE in the germline V gene.

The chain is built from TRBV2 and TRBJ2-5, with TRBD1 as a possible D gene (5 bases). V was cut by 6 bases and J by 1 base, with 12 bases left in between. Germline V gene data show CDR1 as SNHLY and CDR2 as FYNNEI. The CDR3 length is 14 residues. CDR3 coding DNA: TGTGCCAGCAGAGCCAGGGTCGGCCAAGAGACCCAGTACTTC. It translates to CASRARVGQETQYF.

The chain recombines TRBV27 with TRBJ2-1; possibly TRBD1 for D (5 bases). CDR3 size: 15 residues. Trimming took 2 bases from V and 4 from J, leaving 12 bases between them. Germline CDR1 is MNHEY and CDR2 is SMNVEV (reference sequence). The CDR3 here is CASSLLDTSYNEQFF. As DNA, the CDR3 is TGTGCCAGCAGTTTACTGGACACCTCTTACAATGAGCAGTTCTTC.

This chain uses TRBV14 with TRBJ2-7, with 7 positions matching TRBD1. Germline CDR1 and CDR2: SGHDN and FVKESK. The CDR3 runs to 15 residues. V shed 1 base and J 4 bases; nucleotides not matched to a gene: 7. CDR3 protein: CASSQGYLTGYEQYF. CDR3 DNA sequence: TGTGCCAGCAGCCAAGGATATCTGACAGGGTACGAGCAGTACTTC.

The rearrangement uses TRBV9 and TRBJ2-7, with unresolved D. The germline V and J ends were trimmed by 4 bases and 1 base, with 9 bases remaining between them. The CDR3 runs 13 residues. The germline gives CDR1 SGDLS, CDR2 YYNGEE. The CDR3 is CASSPRGSYEQYF. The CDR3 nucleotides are TGTGCCAGCAGCCCCCGCGGATCCTACGAGCAGTACTTC.

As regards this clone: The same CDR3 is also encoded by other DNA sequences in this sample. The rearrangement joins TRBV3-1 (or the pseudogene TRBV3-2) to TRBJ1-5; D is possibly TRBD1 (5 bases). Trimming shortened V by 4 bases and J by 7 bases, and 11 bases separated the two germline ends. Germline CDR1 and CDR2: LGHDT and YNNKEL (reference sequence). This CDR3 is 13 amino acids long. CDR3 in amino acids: CASSRRVGQPQHF. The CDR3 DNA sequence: TGTGCCAGCAGCCGCAGGGTTGGACAGCCCCAGCATTTT.

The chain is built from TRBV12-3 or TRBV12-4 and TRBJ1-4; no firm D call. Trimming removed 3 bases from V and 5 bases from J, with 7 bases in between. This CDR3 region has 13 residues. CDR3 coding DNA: TGTGCCAGCAGTTTGGGCTCCAATGAAAAACTGTTTTTT. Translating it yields CASSLGSNEKLFF.

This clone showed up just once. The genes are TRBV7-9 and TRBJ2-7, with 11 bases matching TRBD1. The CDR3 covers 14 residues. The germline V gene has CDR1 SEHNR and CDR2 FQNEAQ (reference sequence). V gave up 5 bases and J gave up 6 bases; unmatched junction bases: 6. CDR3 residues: CASSPGQGAVEQYF. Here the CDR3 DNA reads TGTGCCAGCAGCCCCGGACAGGGGGCGGTCGAGCAGTACTTC.

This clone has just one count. CDR3 region: CASSLAGDRNTEAFF. The DNA of the CDR3 is TGCGCCAGCAGCTTGGCAGGGGATCGGAACACTGAAGCTTTCTTT. This chain links TRBV5-1 with TRBJ1-1; possible D gene TRBD1, 6 bases. V was trimmed by 0 bases and J by 1 base, leaving 10 bases between them. The germline CDR1 and CDR2 sequences are SGHRS and YFSETQ. The CDR3 is made up of 15 amino acids.

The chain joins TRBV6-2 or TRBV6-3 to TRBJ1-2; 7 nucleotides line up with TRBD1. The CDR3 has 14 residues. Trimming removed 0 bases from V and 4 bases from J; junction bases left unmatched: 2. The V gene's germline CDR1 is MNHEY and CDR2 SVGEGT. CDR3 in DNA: TGTGCCAGCAGTTACTCCGGGACAGTCTATGGCTACACCTTC. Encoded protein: CASSYSGTVYGYTF.

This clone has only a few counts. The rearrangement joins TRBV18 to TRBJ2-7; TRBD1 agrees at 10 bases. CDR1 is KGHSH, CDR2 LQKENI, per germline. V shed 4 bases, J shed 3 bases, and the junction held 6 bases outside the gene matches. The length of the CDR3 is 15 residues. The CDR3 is CASSLGTGVVYEQYF. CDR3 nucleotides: TGTGCCAGCTCACTTGGGACAGGGGTGGTCTACGAGCAGTACTTC.

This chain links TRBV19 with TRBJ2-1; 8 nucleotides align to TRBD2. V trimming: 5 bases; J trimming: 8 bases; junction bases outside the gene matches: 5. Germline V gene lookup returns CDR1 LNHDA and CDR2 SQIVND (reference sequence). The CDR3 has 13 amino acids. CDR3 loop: CASSSAGGDEQFF. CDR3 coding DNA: TGTGCCAGTAGTTCCGCCGGGGGGGATGAGCAGTTCTTC. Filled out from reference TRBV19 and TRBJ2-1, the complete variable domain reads DGGITQSPKYLFRKEGQNVTLSCEQNLNHDAMYWYRQDPGQGLRLIYYSQIVNDFQKGDIAEGYSVSREKKESFPLTVTSAQKNPTAFYLCASSSAGGDEQFFGPGTRLTVL.

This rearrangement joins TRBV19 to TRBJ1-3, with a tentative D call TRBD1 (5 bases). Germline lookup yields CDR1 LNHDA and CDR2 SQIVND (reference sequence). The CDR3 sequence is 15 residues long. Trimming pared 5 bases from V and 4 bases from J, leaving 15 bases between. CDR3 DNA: TGTGCCAGTAGTTCATTTCAGGGCCCGGGAAACACCATATATTTT. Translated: CASSSFQGPGNTIYF.

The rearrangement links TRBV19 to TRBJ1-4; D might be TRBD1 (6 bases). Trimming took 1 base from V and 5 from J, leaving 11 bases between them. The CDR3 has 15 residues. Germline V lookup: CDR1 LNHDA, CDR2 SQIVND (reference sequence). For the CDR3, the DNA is TGTGCCAGTAGTATAGGGGGGCTGGGGAATGAAAAACTGTTTTTT. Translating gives CASSIGGLGNEKLFF.

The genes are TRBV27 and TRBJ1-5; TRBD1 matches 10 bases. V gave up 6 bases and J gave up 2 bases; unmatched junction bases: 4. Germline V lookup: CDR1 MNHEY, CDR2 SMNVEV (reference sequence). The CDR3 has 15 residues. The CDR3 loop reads CASSAGTGGNQPQHF. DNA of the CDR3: TGTGCCAGCAGCGCCGGGACAGGGGGCAATCAGCCCCAGCATTTT.

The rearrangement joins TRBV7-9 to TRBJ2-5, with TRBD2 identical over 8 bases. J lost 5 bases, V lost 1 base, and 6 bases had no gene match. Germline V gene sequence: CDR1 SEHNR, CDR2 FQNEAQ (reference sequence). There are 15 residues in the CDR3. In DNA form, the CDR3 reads TGTGCCAGCAGCTTAGGTCCAGCGGGGGTTGAGACCCAGTACTTC. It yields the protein CASSLGPAGVETQYF.

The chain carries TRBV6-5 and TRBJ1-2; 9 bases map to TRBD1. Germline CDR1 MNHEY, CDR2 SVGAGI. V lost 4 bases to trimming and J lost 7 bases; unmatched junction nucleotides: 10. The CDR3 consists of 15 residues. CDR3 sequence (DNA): TGTGCCAGCAGTTCCGGGACAGGGACGCTTCGTGGCTACACCTTC. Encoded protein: CASSSGTGTLRGYTF.